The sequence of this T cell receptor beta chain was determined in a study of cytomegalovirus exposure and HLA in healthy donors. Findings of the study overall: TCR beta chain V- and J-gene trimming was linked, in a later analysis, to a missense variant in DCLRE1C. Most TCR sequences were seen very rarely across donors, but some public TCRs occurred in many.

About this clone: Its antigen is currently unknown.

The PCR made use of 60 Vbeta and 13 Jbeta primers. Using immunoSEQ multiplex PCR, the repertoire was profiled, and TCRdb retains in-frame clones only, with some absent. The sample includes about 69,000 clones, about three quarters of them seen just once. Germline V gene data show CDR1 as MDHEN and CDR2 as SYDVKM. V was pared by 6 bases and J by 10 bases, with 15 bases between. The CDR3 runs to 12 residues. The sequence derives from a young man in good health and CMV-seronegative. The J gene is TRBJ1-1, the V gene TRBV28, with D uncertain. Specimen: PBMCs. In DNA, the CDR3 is TGTGCCAGCAGCCCCGATTTAATGGCAGCTTTCTTT. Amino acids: CASSPDLMAAFF.